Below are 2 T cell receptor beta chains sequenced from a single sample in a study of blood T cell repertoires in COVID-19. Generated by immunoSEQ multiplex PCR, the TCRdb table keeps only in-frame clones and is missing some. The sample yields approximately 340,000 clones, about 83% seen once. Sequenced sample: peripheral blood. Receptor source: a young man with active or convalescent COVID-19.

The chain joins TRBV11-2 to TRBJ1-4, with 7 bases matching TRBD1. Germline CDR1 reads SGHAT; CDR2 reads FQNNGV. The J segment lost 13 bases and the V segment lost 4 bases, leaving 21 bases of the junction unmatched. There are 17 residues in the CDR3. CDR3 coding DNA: TGTGCCAGCAGCTACTTAGCTCGACAGGGTTTAATGAAAGGACTGTTTTTT. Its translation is CASSYLARQGLMKGLFF.

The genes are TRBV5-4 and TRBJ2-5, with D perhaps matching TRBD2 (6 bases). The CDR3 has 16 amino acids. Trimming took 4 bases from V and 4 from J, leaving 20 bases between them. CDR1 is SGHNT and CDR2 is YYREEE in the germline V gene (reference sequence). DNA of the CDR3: TGTGCCAGCAGCATCGGGGGACTGAGTGTTATAGAGACCCAGTACTTC. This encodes CASSIGGLSVIETQYF.